This passage covers 21 T cell receptor beta chains from one sample sequenced in a study of T cell responses to AZD1222 COVID-19 vaccine. TCRdb keeps only in-frame clones here, not all; method: immunoSEQ multiplex PCR. The table lists 150,000 to 160,000 clones, under 95% of them singletons, with approximately 19% in the top ten. Sequencing used peripheral blood, obtained on day 0 of AZD1222 vaccination. These receptors were taken from an adult in good health.

This sequence joins TRBV5-6 and TRBJ2-7; 8 bases match TRBD1. Germline V gives CDR1 SGHDT, CDR2 YYEEEE. The V segment lost 0 bases and the J segment 6 bases; nucleotides outside the gene matches: 8. The CDR3 consists of 15 residues. This CDR3 is CASSLELQGEGEQYF. The CDR3 nucleotides are TGTGCCAGCAGCTTGGAGTTACAGGGGGAAGGCGAGCAGTACTTC.

V gene TRBV4-3 combines with J gene TRBJ1-2; no definite D call. Looked up from germline, CDR1 is LGHNA and CDR2 is YSLEER. Trimming took 4 bases from V and 2 from J, leaving 8 bases between them. This CDR3 has 13 residues. The CDR3 sequence is CASSRGANYGYTF. The CDR3 coding sequence is TGCGCCAGCAGCCGGGGAGCGAACTATGGCTACACCTTC.

J is TRBJ1-5 and V is TRBV5-1, with TRBD1 as a possible D gene (6 bases). The ends were cut back, 2 bases at V and 6 bases at J, with 18 bases in the middle. The CDR3 extends over 16 amino acids. Germline CDR1 reads SGHRS; CDR2 reads YFSETQ. The CDR3 DNA follows: TGCGCCAGCAGCTTATCCGGGAGCGGGGGCGGTCAGCCCCAGCATTTT. This codes for CASSLSGSGGGQPQHF.

The V gene is TRBV30, the J gene TRBJ1-1; no definite D call. V dropped 0 bases and J dropped 6 bases, with 14 bases sitting between them. Germline CDR1 reads GTSNPN; CDR2 reads SVGIG (reference sequence). The CDR3 totals 14 residues. Here the CDR3 reads CAWSVTDLKSEAFF. The CDR3 DNA reads TGTGCCTGGAGTGTGACCGACCTAAAGTCTGAAGCTTTCTTT.

The chain links TRBV19 to TRBJ2-7, with a weak D call TRBD1 (6 bases). Trimming cost V 5 bases and J 2 bases, with 16 bases left between them. This CDR3 is built from 15 residues. Germline loops: CDR1 LNHDA, CDR2 SQIVND (reference sequence). The CDR3 nucleotides read TGTGCCAGTAGTCCAAAAACAGGGTCAACCTACGAGCAGTACTTC. This translates into CASSPKTGSTYEQYF.

This chain joins TRBV28 and TRBJ1-5, with TRBD1 matching 9 bases. This CDR3 contains 15 residues. Germline V lookup: CDR1 MDHEN, CDR2 SYDVKM. With V trimmed by 7 bases and J by 5 bases, 9 bases remained unmatched. The CDR3 region has the DNA TGTGCCAGCACCCTCCGGGACAGGGCCCATCAGCCCCAGCATTTT. It yields the protein CASTLRDRAHQPQHF.

This clone has more than one count but fewer than ten. The same CDR3 can be traced to other DNA sequences in this sample. J is TRBJ2-4 and V is TRBV9; D may be TRBD1 (6 bases). The CDR3 is made up of 15 amino acids. The V gene's germline CDR1 is SGDLS and CDR2 YYNGEE. The V end lost 3 bases, the J end lost 3 bases, and 13 bases lay between the germline ends. CDR3 sequence (DNA): TGTGCCAGCAGCGAGGGGACACTGGGCAAAAACATTCAGTACTTC. It encodes CASSEGTLGKNIQYF.

This chain links TRBV4-1 with TRBJ2-7; 8 bases are a match to TRBD1. The junction had 11 bases not matched to a gene; V was cut back by 4 bases and J by 0 bases. In germline, CDR1 is MGHRA, CDR2 YSYEKL. The CDR3 totals 17 residues. The CDR3 reads CASSPTQGQVFSYEQYF. As DNA, the CDR3 is TGCGCCAGCAGCCCCACCCAGGGACAGGTTTTCTCCTACGAGCAGTACTTC.

This sequence joins TRBV3-1 (or the pseudogene TRBV3-2) and TRBJ1-6, with D unresolved. V was shortened by 0 bases and J by 10 bases, with 13 bases between the two germline ends. The CDR3 totals 15 residues. CDR1 LGHDT and CDR2 YNNKEL come from the germline V gene (reference sequence). The CDR3 region is CASSQDRIGESPLHF. The DNA for the CDR3 is TGTGCCAGCAGCCAAGATAGGATCGGGGAATCACCCCTCCACTTT.

The chain joins TRBV19 to TRBJ1-4, with D perhaps TRBD1 (5 bases). V was pared by 5 bases and J by 5 bases, with 12 bases between. The length of the CDR3 is 14 residues. Germline V CDR1 and CDR2: LNHDA, SQIVND (reference sequence). The CDR3 loop reads CASSGPGWNEKLFF. CDR3 coding DNA: TGTGCCAGTAGTGGGCCAGGGTGGAATGAAAAACTGTTTTTT.

This chain links TRBV28 with TRBJ1-2, with no clear D. The CDR3 consists of 14 residues. V was pared by 5 bases and J by 4 bases, with 14 bases between. Germline V gene lookup returns CDR1 MDHEN and CDR2 SYDVKM. The CDR3 bases are TGTGCCAGCAGTATCGGGCCGACTCTCTATGGCTACACCTTC. This sequence encodes CASSIGPTLYGYTF.

This clone was counted once. The chain couples TRBV27 to TRBJ1-1; D unresolved. The V end lost 1 base, the J end lost 4 bases, and 10 bases lay between the germline ends. This CDR3 is built from 14 residues. Germline V CDR1 and CDR2: MNHEY, SMNVEV (reference sequence). The CDR3 coding sequence is TGTGCCAGCAGTTTATATTCGGGGTCCACTGAAGCTTTCTTT. This codes for CASSLYSGSTEAFF.

This chain connects TRBV5-1 to TRBJ1-1; no firm D call. The V gene lost 3 bases and the J gene lost 5 bases, with 8 bases spanning the gap. The CDR3 totals 12 residues. CDR1 is SGHRS, CDR2 YFSETQ, per germline. The CDR3 protein is CASSSISTEAFF. In nucleotides, the CDR3 is TGCGCCAGCAGCTCCATTAGTACTGAAGCTTTCTTT.

The chain is built from TRBV27 and TRBJ1-4; tentative D call: TRBD1 (5 bases). Looked up from germline, CDR1 is MNHEY and CDR2 is SMNVEV (reference sequence). Between the trimmed V and J ends, which lost 0 bases and 6 bases, there was a span of 11 bases. CDR3 length equals 15 residues. The CDR3 DNA reads TGTGCCAGCAGTTTATCAGCTGGGACGTATGAAAAACTGTTTTTT. This sequence encodes CASSLSAGTYEKLFF. The full variable domain, completed using reference TRBV27 and TRBJ1-4, is EAQVTQNPRYLITVTGKKLTVTCSQNMNHEYMSWYRQDPGLGLRQIYYSMNVEVTDKGDVPEGYKVSRKEKRNFPLILESPSPNQTSLYFCASSLSAGTYEKLFFGSGTQLSVL.

The rearrangement joins TRBV28 to TRBJ1-5; D possibly corresponds to TRBD1 (5 bases). The germline V gene has CDR1 MDHEN and CDR2 SYDVKM. The CDR3 runs 16 residues. The germline V and J ends were trimmed by 1 base and 6 bases, with 16 bases remaining between them. Here the CDR3 DNA reads TGTGCCAGCAGTTTATATTGGGGGAAAGGGGTTCAGCCCCAGCATTTT. This encodes CASSLYWGKGVQPQHF.

The chain is built from TRBV5-6 and TRBJ2-1, with D perhaps TRBD1 (7 bases). The CDR3 is 15 residues long. Trimming stripped 6 bases from V and 2 bases from J, with 15 bases between. The germline CDR1 and CDR2 sequences are SGHDT and YYEEEE. DNA of the CDR3: TGTGCCAGCATCTTCAGGGGGGAACCCTACAATGAGCAGTTCTTC. It yields the protein CASIFRGEPYNEQFF. Full variable domain (rest looked up from reference TRBV5-6 and TRBJ2-1): DAGVTQSPTHLIKTRGQQVTLRCSPKSGHDTVSWYQQALGQGPQFIFQYYEEEERQRGNFPDRFSGHQFPNYSSELNVNALLLGDSALYLCASIFRGEPYNEQFFGPGTRLTVL.

The chain combines TRBV7-8 with TRBJ2-3; 9 positions match TRBD2. Germline values: CDR1 SGHVS, CDR2 FQNEAQ. The CDR3 extends over 20 amino acids. Trimming at V came to 4 bases and at J to 4 bases, leaving 21 bases not matched to a gene. Here the CDR3 DNA reads TGTGCCAGCAGCTCCCTTTTGCGGGGGGGCCCCAGATTCGTCGCAGATACGCAGTATTTT. Protein product: CASSSLLRGGPRFVADTQYF. The full variable domain, in which reference TRBV7-8 and TRBJ2-3 provide the parts outside the CDR3, is GAGVSQSPRYKVAKRGQDVALRCDPISGHVSLFWYQQALGQGPEFLTYFQNEAQLDKSGLPSDRFFAERPEGSVSTLKIQRTQQEDSAVYLCASSSLLRGGPRFVADTQYFGPGTRLTVL.

CDR3 region: CASSHLNLLAEAFF. The DNA for the CDR3 is TGTGCCAGCAGCCATCTTAATTTACTAGCTGAAGCTTTCTTT. J is TRBJ1-1 and V is TRBV11-2; the D is unclear. The ends were cut back, 5 bases at V and 6 bases at J, with 16 bases in the middle. This CDR3 region has 14 residues. Germline CDR1 and CDR2: SGHAT and FQNNGV.

The chain employs TRBV4-2 and TRBJ2-5; 8 bases match TRBD2. V was clipped by 0 bases and J by 2 bases; unmatched bases: 5. The CDR3 is 16 amino acids. Germline CDR1 is LGHNA and CDR2 is YNFKEQ. The CDR3 spells CASSQDPGLDQETQYF. DNA of the CDR3: TGTGCCAGCAGCCAAGATCCGGGACTAGATCAAGAGACCCAGTACTTC.

The chain links TRBV28 to TRBJ1-2; TRBD1 aligns across 7 bases. This CDR3 comprises 14 residues. V was pared by 10 bases and J by 3 bases, with 11 bases of the junction left unmatched. From germline, CDR1 is MDHEN and CDR2 SYDVKM. The CDR3 coding sequence is TGTGCCACCCTTGGTAGGGACAGATACTATGGCTACACCTTC. It yields the protein CATLGRDRYYGYTF.

This clone appeared a few times. V is TRBV5-5 and J is TRBJ1-2, with 10 positions matching TRBD1. Looked up from germline, CDR1 is SGHKS and CDR2 is YYEKEE (reference sequence). V lost 5 bases to trimming and J lost 4 bases; unmatched junction nucleotides: 5. CDR3 length equals 14 residues. The CDR3 reads CASRTGTGAYGYTF. In DNA, the CDR3 is TGTGCCAGCAGGACCGGGACAGGGGCCTATGGCTACACCTTC.